What follows is one T cell receptor beta chain and its context. This record belongs to a study of blood T cell repertoires in COVID-19. The germline V gene has CDR1 GTSNPN and CDR2 SVGIG (reference sequence). The J segment lost 4 bases and the V segment lost 3 bases, leaving 20 bases of the junction unmatched. This CDR3 has 18 residues. The data were produced by immunoSEQ multiplex PCR, yet TCRdb's version contains in-frame clones alone and is incomplete. The repertoire has 150,000 or so clones, approximately 81% of them found once; the top ten carry over 5%. The sequence was obtained from a woman aged 50 to 65 with COVID-19, enrolled during active disease. The chain carries TRBV30 and TRBJ1-2, with TRBD1 matching 7 bases. Sequencing was carried out using peripheral blood. CDR3 nucleotide sequence: TGTGCCTGGAGCCCCTCCTGGGCGGGGGGGAACAGGGGCTATGGCTACACCTTC. This sequence encodes CAWSPSWAGGNRGYGYTF.